One sample yielded the 29 T cell receptor beta chains listed below, sequenced in a study of OX40 agonist ivuxolimab in advanced cancers. This table comes from immunoSEQ multiplex PCR, and its TCRdb copy is limited to in-frame clones, with some not included. This table has some 74,000 clones, almost 85% appearing once. This sample comprised CD4+ or CD8+ T cells sorted from blood, obtained in a trial of the OX40 agonist ivuxolimab. Every receptor here comes from an adult with an advanced solid tumor such as melanoma, head and neck, liver or kidney cancer.

The chain links TRBV4-3 to TRBJ2-3; 10 nucleotides line up with TRBD2. The CDR3 has 16 residues. Germline V gene lookup returns CDR1 LGHNA and CDR2 YSLEER. Trimming cost V 4 bases and J 4 bases; bases outside gene matches: 8. The CDR3 DNA follows: TGCGCCAGCAGCCTTAGTACTAGCGGGGCAGCAGATACGCAGTATTTT. This gives the protein CASSLSTSGAADTQYF.

This chain connects TRBV4-1 to TRBJ2-7, with no clear D. The V end lost 0 bases, the J end lost 7 bases, and 10 bases lay between the germline ends. Germline V gives CDR1 MGHRA, CDR2 YSYEKL. The CDR3 extends over 13 amino acids. CDR3 nucleotides: TGCGCCAGCAGCCAAGACGCGTTGAGGGAGCAGTACTTC. Amino acid sequence: CASSQDALREQYF.

The chain is built from TRBV7-9 and TRBJ1-4, with 10 bases matching TRBD1. Trimming removed 5 bases from V and 8 bases from J; junction bases left unmatched: 5. This CDR3 spans 14 amino acids. Germline loops: CDR1 SEHNR, CDR2 FQNEAQ (reference sequence). CDR3 sequence reads: CASSPGTGEEKLFF. The CDR3 coding sequence is TGTGCCAGCAGCCCCGGGACAGGGGAGGAAAAACTGTTTTTT.

The genes are TRBV4-1 and TRBJ2-2, with TRBD2 matching 8 bases. With V trimmed by 7 bases and J by 1 base, 11 bases remained unmatched. The CDR3 is 17 amino acids. Germline loops: CDR1 MGHRA, CDR2 YSYEKL. Here the CDR3 reads CASNLKPGLVNTGELFF. The CDR3 nucleotides read TGCGCCAGCAATCTAAAACCGGGACTAGTGAACACCGGGGAGCTGTTTTTT.

This clone was detected only once. The germline gene is not matched at one end of the junction; a read error may be the cause. The gene calls are TRBV20-1 and TRBJ2-7; D not certain. The CDR3 consists of 11 residues. Germline-derived CDR1 and CDR2 are DFQATT and SNEGSKA (reference sequence). The CDR3 here is CSARDLVMRDF. DNA for the CDR3: TGCAGTGCTAGAGATCTCGTAATGCGAGACTTC.

V gene TRBV6-1 combines with J gene TRBJ2-1; D assignment may be TRBD1 or TRBD2 (6 bases each). Per germline, CDR1 MNHNS and CDR2 SASEGT. V lost 4 bases, J lost 4 bases, and 11 bases lay in between. The CDR3 totals 14 residues. The CDR3 spells CASSVRDTYNEQFF. CDR3 coding DNA: TGTGCCAGCAGTGTGCGGGACACATACAATGAGCAGTTCTTC.

This chain joins TRBV15 and TRBJ2-1; D may be TRBD1 or TRBD2 (6 bases each). Germline V gene sequence: CDR1 LNHNV, CDR2 YYDKDF (reference sequence). The CDR3 runs 18 residues. The germline V and J ends were trimmed by 3 bases and 0 bases, with 18 bases remaining between them. The CDR3 loop is CATSSGGTRGTSYNEQFF. DNA for the CDR3: TGTGCCACCAGCAGTGGGGGGACACGGGGGACCTCCTACAATGAGCAGTTCTTC.

This clone showed up just a few times. The chain recombines TRBV5-8 with TRBJ2-5; 8 bases align to TRBD1. Germline V gene sequence: CDR1 SGHTS, CDR2 YDEGEE. V gave up 4 bases and J gave up 1 base; unmatched junction bases: 3. The CDR3 loop spans 14 amino acids. The CDR3 reads CASSRGQVQETQYF. In DNA form, the CDR3 reads TGTGCCAGCAGCAGGGGACAGGTCCAAGAGACCCAGTACTTC.

The V gene is TRBV6-1, the J gene TRBJ1-4; D is undetermined. This CDR3 contains 14 residues. V lost 6 bases to trimming and J lost 2 bases, with 10 bases between them. CDR1 and CDR2 from the germline V gene are MNHNS and SASEGT. CDR3 in amino acids: CASSAQETNEKLFF. Here the CDR3 DNA reads TGTGCCAGCAGCGCTCAGGAGACTAATGAAAAACTGTTTTTT.

The chain couples TRBV18 to TRBJ2-2, with D hard to call. The V end lost 2 bases, the J end lost 3 bases, and 10 bases lay between the germline ends. Germline V gene sequence: CDR1 KGHSH, CDR2 LQKENI. This CDR3 contains 15 residues. The CDR3 nucleotides read TGTGCCAGCTCACCAGTCGAAGAGCACACCGGGGAGCTGTTTTTT. It translates to CASSPVEEHTGELFF.

This clone was found once. CDR3 loop: CASSVRDSKNYEQYF. The CDR3 bases are TGTGCCAGCAGCGTTCGAGACTCGAAGAACTACGAGCAGTACTTC. V usage is TRBV7-2 and J usage is TRBJ2-7; D uncertain. The germline V gene encodes CDR1 SGHTA and CDR2 FQGNSA. The CDR3 has 15 residues. The germline V and J ends were trimmed by 5 bases and 3 bases, with 17 bases remaining between them.

The chain employs TRBV5-6 and TRBJ2-7; the match to TRBD1 covers 11 bases. This CDR3 contains 15 residues. Germline assignment: CDR1 SGHDT and CDR2 YYEEEE. V shed 5 bases and J 3 bases; nucleotides not matched to a gene: 7. The DNA of the CDR3 is TGTGCCAGCAGAGAGACCGGGACAGGGGGCTACGAGCAGTACTTC. Translated, it gives CASRETGTGGYEQYF.

V usage is TRBV19 and J usage is TRBJ2-1, with D maybe TRBD2 (5 bases). This CDR3 is built from 13 residues. CDR1 and CDR2 (germline): LNHDA, SQIVND (reference sequence). V shed 4 bases and J shed 5 bases, with 9 bases lying between them. The CDR3 loop reads CASSTGEHNEQFF. CDR3 bases: TGTGCCAGTAGTACCGGGGAACACAATGAGCAGTTCTTC.

The chain carries TRBV5-1 and TRBJ1-6; 7 positions match TRBD1. V was pared by 0 bases and J by 8 bases, with 5 bases of the junction left unmatched. This CDR3 is 15 amino acids long. The germline gives CDR1 SGHRS, CDR2 YFSETQ. CDR3 in amino acids: CASSLGGGSDSPLHF. CDR3 nucleotides: TGCGCCAGCAGCTTGGGAGGGGGCAGTGATTCACCCCTCCACTTT.

Ten or more counts support this clone. This chain uses TRBV5-1 with TRBJ1-1; 7 bases agree with TRBD1. The CDR3 runs 15 residues. V dropped 3 bases and J dropped 3; count of bases not matched to a gene: 8. CDR1 and CDR2 (germline): SGHRS, YFSETQ. CDR3 protein: CASSSQTGWDTEAFF. The CDR3 region has the DNA TGCGCCAGCAGCTCTCAGACAGGGTGGGACACTGAAGCTTTCTTT. The full variable domain, in which reference TRBV5-1 and TRBJ1-1 provide the parts outside the CDR3, is KAGVTQTPRYLIKTRGQQVTLSCSPISGHRSVSWYQQTPGQGLQFLFEYFSETQRNKGNFPGRFSGRQFSNSRSEMNVSTLELGDSALYLCASSSQTGWDTEAFFGQGTRLTVV.

The V call is TRBV28, the J call TRBJ2-7; no firm D call. V gave up 3 bases and J gave up 3 bases, with 3 bases separating them. Germline V gene lookup returns CDR1 MDHEN and CDR2 SYDVKM. The CDR3 spans 11 residues. CDR3 nucleotide sequence: TGTGCCAGCAGTTTCTTCTACGAGCAGTACTTC. Its translation is CASSFFYEQYF.

This clone appeared a single time. One end of the junction is discordant with germline, which a read error may explain. The sample holds other DNA sequences that translate to the same CDR3. The gene calls are TRBV20-1 and TRBJ2-3; D gene unclear. Germline loops: CDR1 DFQATT, CDR2 SNEGSKA (reference sequence). CDR3 length equals 11 residues. The CDR3 coding sequence is TGCAGCGCTAGACATGACGATACGCAGTATTTT. This gives the protein CSARHDDTQYF.

In DNA, the CDR3 is TGTGCCAGCAGCTACAGGACTAGCGGGGAGACCCAGTACTTC. Its protein is CASSYRTSGETQYF. This chain connects TRBV7-9 to TRBJ2-5, with 11 bases lining up with TRBD2. The CDR3 extends over 14 amino acids. The junction had 3 bases not matched to a gene; V was cut back by 4 bases and J by 5 bases. Germline V gene sequence: CDR1 SEHNR, CDR2 FQNEAQ (reference sequence). Combining the CDR3 with reference TRBV7-9 and TRBJ2-5 gives the whole variable domain DTGVSQNPRHKITKRGQNVTFRCDPISEHNRLYWYRQTLGQGPEFLTYFQNEAQLEKSRLLSDRFSAERPKGSFSTLEIQRTEQGDSAMYLCASSYRTSGETQYFGPGTRLLVL.

The chain combines TRBV9 with TRBJ2-2; D is unresolved. Germline V gene data show CDR1 as SGDLS and CDR2 as YYNGEE. Trimming took 0 bases from V and 7 from J, leaving 4 bases between them. The CDR3 is made up of 12 amino acids. CDR3 sequence reads: CASSVGSGELFF. The DNA of the CDR3 is TGTGCCAGCAGCGTAGGAAGCGGGGAGCTGTTTTTT.

The V and J genes are TRBV9 and TRBJ2-3; D gene unclear. Germline CDR1 reads SGDLS; CDR2 reads YYNGEE. Between the trimmed V and J ends, which lost 3 bases and 4 bases, there was a span of 12 bases. This CDR3 spans 14 amino acids. The CDR3 protein is CASSAGSWADTQYF. CDR3 DNA: TGTGCCAGCAGCGCCGGTTCATGGGCAGATACGCAGTATTTT.

CDR3 sequence (DNA): TGTGCCAGCACAACATTCGGGGCGGGGGCCAACGTCCTGACTTTC. This sequence encodes CASTTFGAGANVLTF. The chain joins TRBV7-9 to TRBJ2-6, with D possibly being TRBD1 or TRBD2 (5 bases each). Germline V gene lookup returns CDR1 SEHNR and CDR2 FQNEAQ (reference sequence). Trimming shortened V by 7 bases and J by 4 bases, and 14 bases separated the two germline ends. The CDR3 has 15 residues.

This clone was seen a handful of times. This rearrangement joins TRBV6-6 to TRBJ1-2, with D perhaps TRBD1 (6 bases). The CDR3 runs to 15 residues. CDR1 and CDR2 (germline): MNHNY, SVGAGI (reference sequence). The V gene lost 6 bases and the J gene lost 6 bases, with 20 bases spanning the gap. CDR3: CASSRLGGSVHGYTF. Here the CDR3 DNA reads TGTGCCAGCAGCCGACTGGGGGGCTCGGTGCATGGCTACACCTTC.

This clone was recorded only once. The chain carries TRBV11-1 and TRBJ2-3; a possible D gene is TRBD1 (5 bases). CDR3 length: 14 amino acids. CDR1 and CDR2 from the germline V gene are SGHAT and FQDESV (reference sequence). Trimming pared 5 bases from V and 6 bases from J, leaving 15 bases between. The CDR3 reads CASSISRASDTQYF. The CDR3 DNA reads as TGTGCCAGCAGCATTAGCAGGGCTTCCGATACGCAGTATTTT.

The chain uses TRBV7-6 and TRBJ2-2, with D possibly called TRBD1 or TRBD2 (5 bases each). Per the germline V gene, CDR1 is SGHVS and CDR2 is FNYEAQ. V lost 2 bases, J lost 0 bases, and 7 bases lay in between. The CDR3 is made up of 15 amino acids. For the CDR3, the DNA is TGTGCCAGCAGCTTACGGGGACCGAACACCGGGGAGCTGTTTTTT. Its translation is CASSLRGPNTGELFF.

The chain has TRBV6-1 and TRBJ2-7; TRBD1 matches at 7 bases. Germline CDR1 is MNHNS and CDR2 is SASEGT. The CDR3 loop spans 13 amino acids. V was pared by 7 bases and J by 2 bases, with 5 bases of the junction left unmatched. CDR3 amino acids: CASIRDSPYEQYF. CDR3 DNA: TGTGCCAGCATAAGGGACAGTCCCTACGAGCAGTACTTC.

The chain recombines TRBV28 with TRBJ1-5; 8 bases fit TRBD1. CDR1 is MDHEN and CDR2 is SYDVKM in the germline V gene. The CDR3 consists of 15 residues. V shed 11 bases, J shed 6 bases, and the junction held 15 bases outside the gene matches. The CDR3 loop is CAAPPRTGSPQPQHF. CDR3 bases: TGTGCCGCCCCTCCGAGGACAGGGAGTCCTCAGCCCCAGCATTTT.

This clone is categorized as medium-sized. The sample carries other DNA sequences with the same CDR3. The V and J genes are TRBV18 and TRBJ1-2, with no clear D. Germline V lookup: CDR1 KGHSH, CDR2 LQKENI. Trimming removed 2 bases from V and 2 bases from J, with 6 bases in between. The CDR3 is 13 residues long. The CDR3 protein is CASSPGPNYGYTF. The CDR3 nucleotides are TGTGCCAGCTCACCAGGTCCCAACTATGGCTACACCTTC.

This chain links TRBV28 with TRBJ1-5; the D is unclear. The V gene lost 6 bases and the J gene lost 3 bases, with 6 bases spanning the gap. CDR1 is MDHEN, CDR2 SYDVKM, per germline. This CDR3 contains 12 residues. The CDR3, as DNA: TGTGCCAGCAGACAGACCAATCAGCCCCAGCATTTT. This codes for CASRQTNQPQHF.

The chain joins TRBV5-1 to TRBJ2-3, with 12 bases fitting TRBD2. CDR1 and CDR2 from the germline V gene are SGHRS and YFSETQ. The CDR3 is 15 residues long. V lost 7 bases and J lost 4; bases outside the gene matches: 7. The CDR3 DNA follows: TGCGCCAGCCGGCTAGCGGGGGGGCCAGCAGATACGCAGTATTTT. Protein sequence: CASRLAGGPADTQYF.